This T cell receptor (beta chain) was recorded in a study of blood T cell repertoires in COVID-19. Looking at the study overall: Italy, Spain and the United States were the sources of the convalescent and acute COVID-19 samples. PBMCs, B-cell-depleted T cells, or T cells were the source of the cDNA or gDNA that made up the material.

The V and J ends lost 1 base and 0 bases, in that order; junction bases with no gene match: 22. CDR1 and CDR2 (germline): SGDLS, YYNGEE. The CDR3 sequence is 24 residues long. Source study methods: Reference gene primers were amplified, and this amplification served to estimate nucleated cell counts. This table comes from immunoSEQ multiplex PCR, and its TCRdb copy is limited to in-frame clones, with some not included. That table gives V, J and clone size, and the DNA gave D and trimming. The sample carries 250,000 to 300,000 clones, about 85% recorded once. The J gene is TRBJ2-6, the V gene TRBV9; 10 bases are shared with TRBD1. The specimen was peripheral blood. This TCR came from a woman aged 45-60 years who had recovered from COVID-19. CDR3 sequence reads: CASSVRTGGFQREGGDSGANVLTF. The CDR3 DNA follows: TGTGCCAGCAGCGTAAGGACAGGGGGATTCCAAAGGGAAGGTGGTGACTCTGGGGCCAACGTCCTGACTTTC.